The 4 T cell receptor beta chains presented below share a single source sample, sequenced in a study of T cells after yellow fever vaccination. TCRdb processed the 5' RACE reads anew with MiXCR; each CDR3 protein has one entry. The sample shows 300,000 to 350,000 distinct CDR3 sequences, 3.5% to 4.5% of them seen only once. The sample here was PBMCs, taken 5 days after the yellow fever booster vaccination. The receptors shown here come from a man aged 18 to 35 who received the YFV17D yellow fever vaccine.

The chain recombines TRBV25-1 with TRBJ2-5; TRBD2 matches 7 bases. J lost 0 bases, V lost 6 bases, and 4 bases had no gene match. The germline CDR1 and CDR2 sequences are MGHDK and SYGVNS. There are 14 residues in the CDR3. DNA for the CDR3: TGTGCCAGCAGCCGGGGAGGGGACCAAGAGACCCAGTACTTC. Protein product: CASSRGGDQETQYF.

This clonotype was recorded many times. The rearrangement links TRBV12-3 or TRBV12-4 to TRBJ2-7; a possible D gene is TRBD2 (6 bases). The CDR3 sequence is 13 residues long. V was clipped by 5 bases and J by 5 bases, with 13 bases between them. The CDR3: CASSLLASDEQYF. CDR3 coding DNA: TGTGCCAGCAGTCTTCTAGCGTCGGACGAGCAGTACTTC.

Turning to this clonotype: One base away lies a much larger clone, so this may be a sequencing read error. The V call is TRBV29-1, the J call TRBJ1-3; D remains ambiguous. The germline V gene encodes CDR1 SQVTM and CDR2 ANQGSEA. Between the trimmed V and J ends, which lost 7 bases and 4 bases, there was a span of 11 bases. The CDR3 runs 12 residues. CDR3 sequence (DNA): TGCAGCGCGACTCTGGAGGGAAACACCATATATTTT. Protein: CSATLEGNTIYF. The full variable domain, its missing parts supplied by reference TRBV29-1 and TRBJ1-3, is SAVISQKPSRDICQRGTSLTIQCQVDSQVTMMFWYRQQPGQSLTLIATANQGSEATYESGFVIDKFPISRPNLTFSTLTVSNMSPEDSSIYLCSATLEGNTIYFGEGSWLTVV.

This clonotype was counted between two and nine times. The chain links TRBV5-1 to TRBJ2-7, with unresolved D. V was cut by 0 bases and J by 3 bases, with 13 bases left in between. The CDR3 has 15 amino acids. From germline, CDR1 is SGHRS and CDR2 YFSETQ. CDR3 coding DNA: TGCGCCAGCAGCTTGGCACTCGGTCTGGACTACGAGCAGTACTTC. This encodes CASSLALGLDYEQYF.